This TCR beta chain was captured in a study of blood T cell repertoires in COVID-19. Turning to the study itself: Both acute and convalescent COVID-19 samples were obtained from the United States, Italy and Spain. Nucleic acid was either cDNA or gDNA, and it came from T cells, B-cell-depleted T cells, or PBMCs.

CDR1 is MNHEY, CDR2 SVGEGT, per germline. This CDR3 has 15 residues. V was pared by 5 bases and J by 3 bases, with 15 bases between. Authors' methods: By means of reference gene primer amplification, nucleated cell counts were estimated. Libraries were prepared by immunoSEQ multiplex PCR; TCRdb keeps only in-frame clonotypes and omits some of them. Clone size and the V and J calls come from that table; the DNA yielded D and trimming. The table shows some 50,000 clones, with approximately 81% occurring only once. The sequence was collected from a man aged 45-65 years with acute or convalescent COVID-19. The V and J genes are TRBV6-2 or TRBV6-3 and TRBJ2-3; no definite D call. Sample: peripheral blood. The CDR3 coding sequence is TGTGCCAGCAGTGCCCCTCTTGTCGGTACAGATACGCAGTATTTT. This codes for CASSAPLVGTDTQYF.